A selection of T cell receptor beta chains follows, all from one sample in a study of CD8+CD57+ T cells in acquired aplastic anemia. TCRdb independently ran MiXCR on the reads; one entry per CDR3 protein. The profile covers 200,000 to 250,000 distinct CDR3 sequences, with around 60% appearing a single time and 25% to 30% taken by the ten largest. The sample comprised sorted CD4+, CD8+, or CD8+CD57+ T cells (not recorded which) from PBMCs. The receptors stem from a human donor in good health. The CDR3 runs from the conserved cysteine through the conserved F or W. Fields, in order: V gene, clone size, J gene, D gene, CDR3 protein. The D gene is left open where the match is weak. Size values are once, few and many counts, or a class for expanded clones, and some rows have none.

>TRBV7-8|few|TRBJ2-7|NA
CASSLVGGGNYEQYF
>TRBV27|NA|TRBJ2-7|TRBD2
CASRKFPWGTSGSYEQYF
>TRBV24-1|many|TRBJ2-7|TRBD1
CATSDQKGQGYEQYF
>TRBV20-1|NA|TRBJ2-3|TRBD2
CSARTSGNPPSTDTQYF
>TRBV7-9|NA|TRBJ2-3|TRBD1
CASSLGQVSTDTQYF
>TRBV6-1|NA|TRBJ2-6|NA
CASSEIWESNVLTF
>TRBV20-1|NA|TRBJ2-7|TRBD1
CSAKDRLVYEQYF
>TRBV6-4|many|TRBJ2-1|NA
CASSGSPNNEQFF
>TRBV25-1|NA|TRBJ1-4|NA
CASKTGLTEKLFF
>TRBV20-1|few|TRBJ2-5|TRBD2
CSVVRGGEETQYF
>TRBV9|NA|TRBJ2-2|NA
CASSVAVSGELFF
>TRBV20-1|NA|TRBJ2-7|NA
CSASKGLADEQYF
>TRBV20-1|few|TRBJ2-3|TRBD2
CSARDSSGGSTDTQYF
>TRBV5-1|once|TRBJ2-1|NA
CASSFTGADSTQFF
>TRBV20-1|few|TRBJ2-5|NA
CSAWGLGEETQYF
>TRBV7-3|NA|TRBJ2-2|NA
CASTPYETGELFF
>TRBV19|NA|TRBJ1-1|NA
CASTDGGVAESTEAFF
>TRBV5-6|NA|TRBJ2-7|NA
CASSFRVRGLLGEQYF
>TRBV7-9|NA|TRBJ2-7|NA
CASSQEQGYSYEQYF
>TRBV15|NA|TRBJ2-3|TRBD2
CATRPGLAGVAPDTQYF
>TRBV10-1|NA|TRBJ2-5|TRBD2
CASSSNGAGEETQYF
>TRBV7-6|once|TRBJ1-5|NA
CASSHSSGGPQHF
>TRBV10-3|NA|TRBJ2-7|NA
CAISQGGDEQYF
>TRBV29-1|many|TRBJ1-2|NA
CSVEAERSYGYTF
>TRBV20-1|many|TRBJ1-4|NA
CSAGDGTTNEKLFF
>TRBV19|once|TRBJ2-5|NA
CASSIGPKETQYF